One and the same sample provided the 16 T cell receptor beta chains below, sequenced in a study of human T cells and chemical hapten exposure. TCRdb reprocessed the RACE reads with MiXCR, giving one entry per CDR3 protein. The sample contains around 180,000 distinct CDR3 sequences, around 30% of which appear only once. The time point: pre-sensitization, week 0. Treatment in this sample: therapeutic diphenylcyclopropenone sensitization with weekly scalp DPC. The source material was whole blood, sampled in connection with sensitization to the hapten diphenylcyclopropenone (DPC). The receptors come from a woman aged 25 to 39 with alopecia areata. Some clones in this sample may be carry-over from other donors' samples.

This chain joins TRBV6-6 and TRBJ1-5; a weak D match, TRBD1 (6 bases). Trimming removed 2 bases at V and 1 base at J, with 15 bases between. CDR3 length: 17 amino acids. CDR1 is MNHNY, CDR2 SVGAGI, per germline (reference sequence). CDR3 in DNA: TGTGCCAGCAGTTACGGGGGGGGCAGATCGAGCAATCAGCCCCAGCATTTT. As protein: CASSYGGGRSSNQPQHF.

This clonotype was counted a few times. The V gene is TRBV29-1, the J gene TRBJ1-1, with a possible D match to TRBD1 (6 bases). CDR1 is SQVTM, CDR2 ANQGSEA, per germline. Trimming took 4 bases from V and 2 from J, leaving 14 bases between them. The CDR3 length is 14 residues. CDR3 loop: CSVVRRGRNTEAFF. The DNA of the CDR3 is TGCAGCGTTGTTCGGCGGGGGCGAAACACTGAAGCTTTCTTT.

This clonotype has only a few counts. The CDR3 protein is CASSSNLAVDTQYF. The CDR3 DNA reads as TGTGCCAGCAGCTCGAATTTGGCGGTCGATACGCAGTATTTT. The chain joins TRBV7-9 to TRBJ2-3; D gene ambiguous. V lost 4 bases to trimming and J lost 6 bases, with 14 bases between them. The CDR3 totals 14 residues. CDR1 is SEHNR, CDR2 FQNEAQ, per germline (reference sequence).

The chain links TRBV6-2 or TRBV6-3 to TRBJ2-3; 9 nucleotides match TRBD2. Germline V gives CDR1 MNHEY, CDR2 SVGEGT. The CDR3 is made up of 17 amino acids. V lost 0 bases to trimming and J lost 6 bases; unmatched junction nucleotides: 10. CDR3 sequence (DNA): TGTGCCAGCAGTTACTCGAGACCGGGACTAGCATCCGATACGCAGTATTTT. As protein: CASSYSRPGLASDTQYF.

The chain links TRBV6-5 to TRBJ1-3; tentatively, D is TRBD1 (5 bases). Trimming removed 3 bases at V and 0 bases at J, with 15 bases between. The CDR3 sequence is 17 residues long. Germline V CDR1 and CDR2: MNHEY, SVGAGI. DNA for the CDR3: TGTGCCAGCAGTTATCAAGGGACGGGAAGCTCTGGAAACACCATATATTTT. Encoded protein: CASSYQGTGSSGNTIYF.

This chain joins TRBV28 and TRBJ1-5; D call uncertain. There are 15 residues in the CDR3. CDR1 MDHEN and CDR2 SYDVKM come from the germline V gene. V gave up 2 bases and J gave up 3 bases, with 11 bases separating them. CDR3 sequence (DNA): TGTGCCAGCAGTTTAGTACCCAGTCCCAATCAGCCCCAGCATTTT. Translation: CASSLVPSPNQPQHF.

This clonotype was seen a few times. This sequence joins TRBV20-1 and TRBJ1-1; D might be TRBD1 (5 bases). The CDR3 covers 14 residues. V was shortened by 0 bases and J by 3 bases, with 11 bases between the two germline ends. Germline loops: CDR1 DFQATT, CDR2 SNEGSKA (reference sequence). The CDR3 sequence: CSARDPRVDTEAFF. CDR3 nucleotides: TGCAGTGCTAGAGATCCCAGGGTGGACACTGAAGCTTTCTTT.

The CDR3 region has the DNA TGCGCCAGCAGCTTGTTGGATGGCGGCACTGAAGCTTTCTTT. Residues: CASSLLDGGTEAFF. The chain joins TRBV5-1 to TRBJ1-1; no reliable D call. Germline V CDR1 and CDR2: SGHRS, YFSETQ. Trimming pared 1 base from V and 4 bases from J, leaving 11 bases between. The CDR3 loop spans 14 amino acids.

This clonotype was seen more than once but under ten times. The CDR3 is CASSPTGTVNEQYF. CDR3 in DNA: TGTGCCAGCAGTCCCACCGGGACCGTAAACGAGCAGTACTTC. The V gene is TRBV12-3 or TRBV12-4, the J gene TRBJ2-7; D might be TRBD1 or TRBD2, each matching 5 bases. This CDR3 is 14 amino acids long. Trimming cost V 5 bases and J 5 bases, with 16 bases left between them.

This clonotype was observed at least ten times. The chain has TRBV3-1 and TRBJ1-6, with D unclear. Germline V lookup: CDR1 LGHDT, CDR2 YNNKEL (reference sequence). The CDR3 totals 14 residues. The V and J ends lost 4 bases and 8 bases respectively, with 12 bases between them. In DNA form, the CDR3 reads TGTGCCAGCAGCCCCCAAACCGGGGATTCACCCCTCCACTTT. It specifies CASSPQTGDSPLHF.

The chain recombines TRBV28 with TRBJ2-5, with D possibly TRBD2 on 5 matching bases. Trimming removed 4 bases at V and 5 bases at J, with 20 bases between. Germline-derived CDR1 and CDR2 are MDHEN and SYDVKM. CDR3 length: 16 amino acids. The CDR3 loop reads CASSYLVSGWEETQYF. CDR3 in DNA: TGTGCCAGCAGTTATCTTGTGTCGGGGTGGGAGGAGACCCAGTACTTC. Together with reference TRBV28 and TRBJ2-5, the CDR3 gives the full variable domain: DVKVTQSSRYLVKRTGEKVFLECVQDMDHENMFWYRQDPGLGLRLIYFSYDVKMKEKGDIPEGYSVSREKKERFSLILESASTNQTSMYLCASSYLVSGWEETQYFGPGTRLLVL.

V is TRBV27 and J is TRBJ2-7; the match to TRBD2 covers 11 bases. The CDR3 has 15 amino acids. Germline V CDR1 and CDR2: MNHEY, SMNVEV (reference sequence). V was clipped by 5 bases and J by 2 bases; unmatched bases: 5. The CDR3 DNA reads as TGTGCCAGCAGTGGCTTAGCGGGAGGGCCCTACGAGCAGTACTTC. It specifies CASSGLAGGPYEQYF.

This clonotype came up a few times. V usage is TRBV5-1 and J usage is TRBJ1-2; 10 nucleotides agree with TRBD1. V dropped 0 bases and J dropped 4; count of bases not matched to a gene: 6. The CDR3 contains 16 residues. CDR1 and CDR2 from the germline V gene are SGHRS and YFSETQ. The chain's CDR3 is CASSLEVRDRGYGYTF. Here the CDR3 DNA reads TGCGCCAGCAGCTTGGAGGTCAGGGACAGGGGCTATGGCTACACCTTC.

The chain is built from TRBV5-1 and TRBJ2-5, with 9 nucleotides matching TRBD2. CDR1 is SGHRS, CDR2 YFSETQ, per germline. Trimming took 4 bases from V and 4 from J; bases not matched to a gene: 5. The CDR3 covers 14 residues. CDR3: CASSGPTSGETQYF. DNA for the CDR3: TGCGCCAGCAGCGGCCCGACTAGCGGAGAGACCCAGTACTTC.

This chain uses TRBV6-6 with TRBJ2-7; no reliable D call. The CDR3 is made up of 11 amino acids. Deletions cut 6 bases from V and 5 bases from J, with 8 bases between. Germline V gene lookup returns CDR1 MNHNY and CDR2 SVGAGI (reference sequence). CDR3 protein: CASRAVNEQYF. The CDR3, as DNA: TGTGCCAGCAGGGCAGTAAACGAGCAGTACTTC.

This clonotype was seen many times. The gene calls are TRBV6-1 and TRBJ1-1; no clear D gene. From germline, CDR1 is MNHNS and CDR2 SASEGT. Trimming removed 2 bases from V and 4 bases from J, with 11 bases in between. CDR3 size: 14 residues. This chain's CDR3 is CASSESDEGTEAFF. CDR3 sequence (DNA): TGTGCCAGCAGTGAATCAGATGAGGGCACTGAAGCTTTCTTT.